These T cell receptor beta chains were read from a single sample in a study of blood T cell repertoires in COVID-19. Repertoires were generated with immunoSEQ multiplex PCR, while TCRdb's copy carries only in-frame clones and drops some. The table includes tens of thousands of clones, 83% detected once. The sample consisted of peripheral blood. Receptor source: a man in his fifties with COVID-19, enrolled during active disease. Each CDR3 is given with its conserved first and last residue. Each record gives: V gene, D gene, J gene, clone size, CDR3 length, CDR3 protein, CDR3 DNA. D genes are given only for firm matches. For some rows the clone size is stated as once, few or many, or as a class when expanded; others skip it.

>TRBV24-1|TRBD2|TRBJ2-5|.|14
CATSDRAGLETQYF
TGTGCCACCAGTGATAGAGCGGGGTTGGAGACCCAGTACTTC
>TRBV29-1|.|TRBJ2-7|.|13
CSAWGTDVYEQYF
TGCAGCGCGTGGGGGACTGACGTCTACGAGCAGTACTTC
>TRBV25-1|.|TRBJ2-7|.|12
CASSSAGAEQYF
TGTGCCAGCAGTTCCGCAGGGGCCGAGCAGTACTTC
>TRBV6-5|.|TRBJ1-1|.|14
CASSQAQGLGEAFF
TGTGCCAGCAGTCAGGCACAGGGTTTAGGTGAAGCTTTCTTT
>TRBV3-1/TRBV3-2|.|TRBJ2-7|.|15
CASSQDGLASYEQYF
TGTGCCAGCAGCCAAGATGGGCTAGCCTCATACGAGCAGTACTTC
>TRBV2|.|TRBJ2-3|once|14
CASSRSSGTDTQYF
TGTGCCAGCAGTCGATCGAGCGGGACAGATACGCAGTATTTT
>TRBV6-2/TRBV6-3|.|TRBJ1-5|.|14
CASSYSILGQPQHF
TGTGCCAGCAGTTACTCGATACTCGGTCAGCCCCAGCATTTT
>TRBV19|TRBD1|TRBJ2-1|.|13
CASSKGQPGEQFF
TGTGCCAGTAGTAAGGGACAGCCCGGTGAGCAGTTCTTC
>TRBV5-1|.|TRBJ1-1|few|12
CASSLTGSEAFF
TGCGCCAGCAGCTTGACAGGATCTGAAGCTTTCTTT
>TRBV7-9|TRBD1|TRBJ2-5|.|16
CASSAEGQPLGETQYF
TGTGCCAGCAGCGCAGAGGGACAGCCCCTAGGAGAGACCCAGTACTTC
>TRBV7-3|.|TRBJ2-7|.|13
CASSLEVRGEQYF
TGTGCCAGCAGCTTAGAGGTGCGTGGCGAGCAGTACTTC
>TRBV6-6|.|TRBJ2-4|.|16
CASSYSNIGAKNIQYF
TGTGCCAGCAGTTACTCGAACATCGGGGCCAAAAACATTCAGTACTTC
>TRBV2|.|TRBJ1-1|.|12
CASGDRPTEAFF
TGTGCCAGCGGCGACAGGCCCACTGAAGCTTTCTTT
>TRBV7-8|TRBD1|TRBJ1-1|.|16
CASSLFGGQGATEAFF
TGTGCCAGCAGCTTATTCGGGGGACAGGGGGCCACTGAAGCTTTCTTT
>TRBV6-5|.|TRBJ2-7|.|11
CASSITIPGDF
TGTGCCAGCAGTATAACCATTCCAGGGGACTTC
>TRBV5-6|.|TRBJ2-7|.|15
CASSFWGVGTYEQYF
TGTGCCAGCAGCTTCTGGGGAGTGGGCACCTACGAGCAGTACTTC
>TRBV5-1|.|TRBJ1-2|.|12
CASSTGSGGYTF
TGCGCCAGCAGTACAGGGTCTGGTGGCTACACCTTC
>TRBV4-3|TRBD2|TRBJ2-1|.|13
CASSQDRTSGSFF
TGCGCCAGCAGCCAAGATAGGACTAGCGGGAGTTTCTTC